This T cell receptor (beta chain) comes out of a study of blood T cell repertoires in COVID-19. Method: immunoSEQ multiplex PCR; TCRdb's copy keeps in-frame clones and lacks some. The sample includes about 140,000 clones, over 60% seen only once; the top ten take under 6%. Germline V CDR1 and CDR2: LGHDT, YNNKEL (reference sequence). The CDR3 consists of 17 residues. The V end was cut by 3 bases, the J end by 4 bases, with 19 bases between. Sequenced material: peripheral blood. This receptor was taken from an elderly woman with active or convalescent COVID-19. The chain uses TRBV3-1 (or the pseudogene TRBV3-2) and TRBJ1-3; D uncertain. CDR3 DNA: TGTGCCAGCAGCCAGAGCGCAGACCCCAGCCTGGGAAACACCATATATTTT. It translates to CASSQSADPSLGNTIYF.